These 6 T cell receptor beta chains originate from one sample sequenced in a study of cytomegalovirus exposure and HLA in healthy donors. It was with 60 Vbeta and 13 Jbeta primers that the PCR ran. The method was immunoSEQ multiplex PCR; TCRdb's version includes in-frame clones alone and lacks a portion of them. The sample lists fewer than 150,000 clones; 80% were seen once. The sequenced sample was PBMCs. The origin of the receptors is a male donor in good health and CMV-seronegative.

The chain has TRBV9 and TRBJ2-7; D perhaps matches TRBD1 (5 bases). V lost 3 bases and J lost 0, with 10 bases in between. Germline CDR1 and CDR2: SGDLS and YYNGEE. The CDR3 is 14 residues long. CDR3 coding DNA: TGTGCCAGCAGCGCGGACACCTACTCCTACGAGCAGTACTTC. As protein: CASSADTYSYEQYF.

The chain links TRBV18 to TRBJ2-5; D gene uncertain. Germline V CDR1 and CDR2: KGHSH, LQKENI. The CDR3 has 14 residues. V gave up 2 bases and J gave up 5 bases, with 12 bases separating them. The CDR3 DNA reads TGTGCCAGCTCACCAATGGCATCCAGGGAGACCCAGTACTTC. It translates to CASSPMASRETQYF.

This chain uses TRBV6-5 with TRBJ1-1, with D perhaps TRBD1 (6 bases). Germline CDR1 and CDR2: MNHEY and SVGAGI. The CDR3 spans 12 residues. V was cut by 7 bases and J by 9 bases, with 15 bases left in between. The CDR3 DNA is TGTGCCAGCACCGGCCCAAGGGGGAAAGCTTTCTTT. Residues: CASTGPRGKAFF.

This chain joins TRBV27 and TRBJ1-1; the D is unclear. Trimming left V 0 bases short and J 5 bases short, with 13 bases between. In germline, CDR1 is MNHEY, CDR2 SMNVEV (reference sequence). This CDR3 is 15 amino acids long. DNA for the CDR3: TGTGCCAGCAGTTTATCGGGGAGGGTCGGAACTGAAGCTTTCTTT. It encodes CASSLSGRVGTEAFF.

In its sample, this clone was seen once. The chain links TRBV30 to TRBJ2-1; 8 bases are shared with TRBD2. Unmatched junction bases numbered 11, after V lost 0 bases and J lost 7 bases. CDR3 length equals 16 residues. The V gene's germline CDR1 is GTSNPN and CDR2 SVGIG (reference sequence). DNA for the CDR3: TGTGCCTGGAGTGTATTGTACGGGGGGGCCGCGAATGAGCAGTTCTTC. Translated, it gives CAWSVLYGGAANEQFF.

The V gene is TRBV10-3, the J gene TRBJ2-7, with TRBD1 matching over 10 bases. The germline gives CDR1 ENHRY, CDR2 SYGVKD. The ends lost 8 bases at V and 3 bases at J; junction bases unmatched: 10. The CDR3 is 15 amino acids. In DNA form, the CDR3 reads TGTGCCATCGGAACAGGACAGGGGGTGGTCTACGAGCAGTACTTC. It specifies CAIGTGQGVVYEQYF.